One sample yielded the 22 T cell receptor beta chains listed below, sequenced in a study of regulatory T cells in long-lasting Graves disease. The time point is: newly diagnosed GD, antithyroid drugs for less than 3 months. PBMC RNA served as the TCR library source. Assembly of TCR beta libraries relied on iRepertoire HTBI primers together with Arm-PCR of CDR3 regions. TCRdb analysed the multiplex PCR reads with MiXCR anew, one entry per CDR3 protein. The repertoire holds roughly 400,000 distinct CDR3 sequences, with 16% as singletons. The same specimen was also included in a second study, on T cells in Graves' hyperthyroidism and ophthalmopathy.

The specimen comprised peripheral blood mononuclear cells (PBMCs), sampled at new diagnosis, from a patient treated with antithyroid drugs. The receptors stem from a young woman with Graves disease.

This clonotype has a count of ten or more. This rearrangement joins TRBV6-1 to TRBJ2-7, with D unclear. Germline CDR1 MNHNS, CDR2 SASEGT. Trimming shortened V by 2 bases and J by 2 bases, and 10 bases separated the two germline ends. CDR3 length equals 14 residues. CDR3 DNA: TGTGCCAGCAGTGAATTACCAGAGGCCTACGAGCAGTACTTC. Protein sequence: CASSELPEAYEQYF.

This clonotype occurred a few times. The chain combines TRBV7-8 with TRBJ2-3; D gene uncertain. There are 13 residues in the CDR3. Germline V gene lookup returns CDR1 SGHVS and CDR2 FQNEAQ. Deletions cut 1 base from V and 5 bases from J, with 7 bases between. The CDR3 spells CASSLGQEDTQYF. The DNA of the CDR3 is TGTGCCAGCAGCTTAGGTCAGGAAGATACGCAGTATTTT.

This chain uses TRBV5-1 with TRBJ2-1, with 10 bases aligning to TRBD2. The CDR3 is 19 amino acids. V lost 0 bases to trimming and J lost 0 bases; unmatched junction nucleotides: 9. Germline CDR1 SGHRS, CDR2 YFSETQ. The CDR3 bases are TGCGCCAGCAGCTTGGAATATAGGACTAGCGGTCGCTCCTACAATGAGCAGTTCTTC. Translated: CASSLEYRTSGRSYNEQFF.

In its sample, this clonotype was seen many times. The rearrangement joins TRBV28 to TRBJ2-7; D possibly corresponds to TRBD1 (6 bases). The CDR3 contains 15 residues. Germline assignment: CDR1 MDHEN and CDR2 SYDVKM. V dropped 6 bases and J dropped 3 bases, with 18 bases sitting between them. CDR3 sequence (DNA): TGTGCCAGCAGACCCACAGGGACACTCGGCTACGAGCAGTACTTC. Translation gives CASRPTGTLGYEQYF.

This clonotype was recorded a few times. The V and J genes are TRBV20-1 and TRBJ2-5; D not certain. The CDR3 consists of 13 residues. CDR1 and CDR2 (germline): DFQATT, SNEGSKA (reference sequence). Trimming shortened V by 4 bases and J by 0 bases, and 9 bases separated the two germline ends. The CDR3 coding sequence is TGCAGTGCTATGGTGCGGAACCAAGAGACCCAGTACTTC. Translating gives CSAMVRNQETQYF.

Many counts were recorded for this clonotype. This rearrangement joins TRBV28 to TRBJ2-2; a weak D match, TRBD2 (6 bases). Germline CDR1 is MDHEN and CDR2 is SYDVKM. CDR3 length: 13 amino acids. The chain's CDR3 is CAGLAANTGELFF. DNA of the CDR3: TGTGCGGGGTTAGCGGCTAACACCGGGGAGCTGTTTTTT.

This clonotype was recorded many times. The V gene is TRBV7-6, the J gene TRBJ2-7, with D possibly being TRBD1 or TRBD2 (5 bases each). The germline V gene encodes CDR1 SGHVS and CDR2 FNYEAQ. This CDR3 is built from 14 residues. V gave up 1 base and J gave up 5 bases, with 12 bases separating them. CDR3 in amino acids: CASSLEGSLNEQYF. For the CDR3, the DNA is TGTGCCAGCAGCTTAGAGGGGAGTTTGAACGAGCAGTACTTC.

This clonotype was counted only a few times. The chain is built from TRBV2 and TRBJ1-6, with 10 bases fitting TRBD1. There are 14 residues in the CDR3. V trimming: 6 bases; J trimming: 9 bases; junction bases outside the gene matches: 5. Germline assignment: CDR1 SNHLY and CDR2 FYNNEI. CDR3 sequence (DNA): TGTGCCAGCAGGCCCGGGACAGGGGTTTCACCCCTCCACTTT. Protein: CASRPGTGVSPLHF.

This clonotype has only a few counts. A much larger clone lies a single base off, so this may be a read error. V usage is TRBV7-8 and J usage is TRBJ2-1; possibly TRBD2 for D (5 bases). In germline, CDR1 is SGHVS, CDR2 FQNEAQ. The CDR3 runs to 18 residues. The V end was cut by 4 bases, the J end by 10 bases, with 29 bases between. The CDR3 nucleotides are TGTGCCAGCAGCTCCCGGGCAACTGGCGGGTCTACCCCCTACGAGCAGTTCTTC. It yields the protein CASSSRATGGSTPYEQFF.

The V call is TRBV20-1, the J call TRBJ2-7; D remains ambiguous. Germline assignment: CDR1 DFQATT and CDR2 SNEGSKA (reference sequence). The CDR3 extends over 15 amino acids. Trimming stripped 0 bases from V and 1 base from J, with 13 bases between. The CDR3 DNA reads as TGCAGTGCTAGAGATTACACTAAGGGATCCTACGAGCAGTACTTC. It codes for CSARDYTKGSYEQYF.

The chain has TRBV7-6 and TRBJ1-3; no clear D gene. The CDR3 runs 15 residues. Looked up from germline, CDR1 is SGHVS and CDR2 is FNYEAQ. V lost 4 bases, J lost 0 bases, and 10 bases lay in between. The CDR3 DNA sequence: TGTGCCAGCAGCTCGGACGGAAACTCTGGAAACACCATATATTTT. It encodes CASSSDGNSGNTIYF.

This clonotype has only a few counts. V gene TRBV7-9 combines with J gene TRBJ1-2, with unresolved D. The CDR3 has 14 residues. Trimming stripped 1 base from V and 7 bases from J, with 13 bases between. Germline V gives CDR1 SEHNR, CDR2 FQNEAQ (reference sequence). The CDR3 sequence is CASSLVGRDLGYTF. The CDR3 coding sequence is TGTGCCAGCAGCTTAGTCGGACGAGACCTTGGCTACACCTTC.

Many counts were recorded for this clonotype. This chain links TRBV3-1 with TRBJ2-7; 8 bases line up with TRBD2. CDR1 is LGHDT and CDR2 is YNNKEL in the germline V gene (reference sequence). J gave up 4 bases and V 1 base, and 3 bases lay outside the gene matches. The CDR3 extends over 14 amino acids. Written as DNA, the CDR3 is TGTGCCAGCAGCCAAGGCGGGAGGATTTACGAGCAGTACTTC. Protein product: CASSQGGRIYEQYF.

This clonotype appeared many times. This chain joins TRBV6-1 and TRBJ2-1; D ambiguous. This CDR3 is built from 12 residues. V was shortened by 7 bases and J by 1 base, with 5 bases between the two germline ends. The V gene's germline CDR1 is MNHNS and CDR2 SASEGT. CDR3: CASTASYNEQFF. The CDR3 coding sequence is TGTGCCAGCACAGCTTCCTACAATGAGCAGTTCTTC.

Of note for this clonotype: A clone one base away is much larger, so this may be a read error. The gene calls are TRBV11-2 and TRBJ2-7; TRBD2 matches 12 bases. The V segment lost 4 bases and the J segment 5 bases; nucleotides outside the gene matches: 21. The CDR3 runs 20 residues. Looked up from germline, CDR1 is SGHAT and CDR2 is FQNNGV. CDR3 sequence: CASSYLTTDRLAGEKNEQYF. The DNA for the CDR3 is TGTGCCAGCAGCTATCTCACAACCGACCGACTAGCGGGAGAGAAAAACGAGCAGTACTTC. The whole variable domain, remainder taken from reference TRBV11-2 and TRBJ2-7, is EAGVAQSPRYKIIEKRQSVAFWCNPISGHATLYWYQQILGQGPKLLIQFQNNGVVDDSQLPKDRFSAERLKGVDSTLKIQPAKLEDSAVYLCASSYLTTDRLAGEKNEQYFGPGTRLTVT.

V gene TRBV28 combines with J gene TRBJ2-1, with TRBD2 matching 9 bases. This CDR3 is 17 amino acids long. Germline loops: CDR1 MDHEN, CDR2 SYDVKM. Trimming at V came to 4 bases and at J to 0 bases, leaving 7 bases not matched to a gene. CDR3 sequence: CASSSQTSGSSYNEQFF. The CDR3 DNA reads TGTGCCAGCAGTTCTCAGACTAGCGGAAGCTCCTACAATGAGCAGTTCTTC.

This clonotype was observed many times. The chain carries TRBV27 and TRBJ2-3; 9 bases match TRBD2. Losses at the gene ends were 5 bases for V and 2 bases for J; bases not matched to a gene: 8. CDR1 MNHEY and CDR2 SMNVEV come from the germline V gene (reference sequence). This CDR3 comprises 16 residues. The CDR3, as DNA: TGTGCCAGCAGTACCTCGACTAGCGGACTCACAGATACGCAGTATTTT. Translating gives CASSTSTSGLTDTQYF.

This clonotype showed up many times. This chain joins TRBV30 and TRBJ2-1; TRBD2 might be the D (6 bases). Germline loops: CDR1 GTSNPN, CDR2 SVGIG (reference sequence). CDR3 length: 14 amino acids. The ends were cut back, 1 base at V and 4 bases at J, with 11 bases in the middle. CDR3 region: CAWSEGTSYNEQFF. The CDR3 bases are TGTGCCTGGAGTGAGGGGACTTCTTACAATGAGCAGTTCTTC. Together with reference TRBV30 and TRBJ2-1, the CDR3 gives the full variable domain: SQTIHQWPATLVQPVGSPLSLECTVEGTSNPNLYWYRQAAGRGLQLLFYSVGIGQISSEVPQNLSASRPQDRQFILSSKKLLLSDSGFYLCAWSEGTSYNEQFFGPGTRLTVL.

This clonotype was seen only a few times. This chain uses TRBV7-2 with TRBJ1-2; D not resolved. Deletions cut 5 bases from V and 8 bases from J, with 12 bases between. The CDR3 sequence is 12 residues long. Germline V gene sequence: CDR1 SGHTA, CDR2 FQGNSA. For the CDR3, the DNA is TGTGCCAGCAGCCAGCTGCGGTACGGCTACACCTTC. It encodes CASSQLRYGYTF.

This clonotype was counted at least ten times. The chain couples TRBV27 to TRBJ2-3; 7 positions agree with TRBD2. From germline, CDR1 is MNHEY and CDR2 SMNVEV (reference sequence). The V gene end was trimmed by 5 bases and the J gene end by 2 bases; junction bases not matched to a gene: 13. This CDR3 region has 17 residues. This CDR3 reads CASSNPRLALTTDTQYF. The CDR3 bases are TGTGCCAGCAGTAACCCCCGACTAGCCCTCACCACAGATACGCAGTATTTT.

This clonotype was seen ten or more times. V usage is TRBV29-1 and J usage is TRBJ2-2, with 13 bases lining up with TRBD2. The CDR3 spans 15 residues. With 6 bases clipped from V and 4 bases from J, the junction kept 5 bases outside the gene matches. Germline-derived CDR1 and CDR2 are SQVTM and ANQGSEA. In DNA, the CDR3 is TGCAGCGTGGGACTAGCGGGACGGGGCACCGGGGAGCTGTTTTTT. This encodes CSVGLAGRGTGELFF.

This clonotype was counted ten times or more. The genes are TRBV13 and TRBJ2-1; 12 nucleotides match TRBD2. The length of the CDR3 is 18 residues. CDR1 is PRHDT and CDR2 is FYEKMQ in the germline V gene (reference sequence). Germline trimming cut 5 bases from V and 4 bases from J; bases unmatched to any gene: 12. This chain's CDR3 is CASSPPSGRVKFYNEQFF. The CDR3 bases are TGTGCCAGCAGCCCCCCTAGCGGGAGGGTTAAATTTTACAATGAGCAGTTCTTC.